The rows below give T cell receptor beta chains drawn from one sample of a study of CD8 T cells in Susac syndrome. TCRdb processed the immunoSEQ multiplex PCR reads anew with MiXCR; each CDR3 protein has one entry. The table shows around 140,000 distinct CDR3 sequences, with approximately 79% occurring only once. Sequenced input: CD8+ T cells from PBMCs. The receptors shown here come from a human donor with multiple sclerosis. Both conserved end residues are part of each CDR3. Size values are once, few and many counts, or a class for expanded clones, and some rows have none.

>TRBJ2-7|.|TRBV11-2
CASSLVQGALNSEQYF
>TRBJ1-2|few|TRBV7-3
CASSLMVQQGRNYGYTF
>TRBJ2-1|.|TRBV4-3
CASSQVLSDREPYNEQFF
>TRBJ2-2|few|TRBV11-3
CASSLMQGRTGELFF
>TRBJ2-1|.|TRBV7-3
CASSPGQVNSYNEQFF
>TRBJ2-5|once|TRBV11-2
CASSLGFGNQETQYF
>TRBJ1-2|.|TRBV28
CASRRRGDIYGYTF
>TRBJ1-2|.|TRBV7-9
CASSLGLPQSGGYTF
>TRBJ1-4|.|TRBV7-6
CASSAGSGEKLFF
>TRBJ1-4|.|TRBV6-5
CASSPGQLTNEKLFF
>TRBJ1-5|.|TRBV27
CASSWAADQPQHF
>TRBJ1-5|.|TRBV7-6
CASSLVGGDYSNQPQHF
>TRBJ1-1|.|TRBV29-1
CSVLGHLSEAFF
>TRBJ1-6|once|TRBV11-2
CASSLGQVGSPLHF
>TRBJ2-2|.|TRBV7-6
CASSLGGGYTGELFF
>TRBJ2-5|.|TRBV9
CASSSGTQETQYF
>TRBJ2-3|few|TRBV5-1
CASSLDRVTDTQYF
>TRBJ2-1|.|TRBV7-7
CASSPAGTSGPYNEQFF
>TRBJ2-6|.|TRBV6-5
CASSYTQESSGANVLTF
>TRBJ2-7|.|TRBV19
CASSLLGMGSEQYF
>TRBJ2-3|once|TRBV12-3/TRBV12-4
CASSLRWTMASGSVHTQYF
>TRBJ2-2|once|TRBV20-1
CSASPQPGTGPQISFAGELFF
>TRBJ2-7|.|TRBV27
CASSSGQGVREQYF
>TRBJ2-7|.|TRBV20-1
CSAKRDSSYEQYF
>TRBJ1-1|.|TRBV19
CASSVGQVNTEAFF
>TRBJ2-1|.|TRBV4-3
CASSPGPGADEQFF
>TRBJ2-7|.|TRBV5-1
CASSLGGYGEQYF
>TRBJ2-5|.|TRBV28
CASSSGTAQETQYF
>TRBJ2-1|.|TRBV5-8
CASESGTGGNEQFF
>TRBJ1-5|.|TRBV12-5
CASGLGSDSNQPQHF
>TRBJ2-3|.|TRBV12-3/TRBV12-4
CASSSPGPGYTDTQYF
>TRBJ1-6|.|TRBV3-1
CASSQDEGLENSPLHF
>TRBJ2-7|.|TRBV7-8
CASSLGILEQYF
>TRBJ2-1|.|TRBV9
CASSAGQGRGNEQFF
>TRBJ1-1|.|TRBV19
CASSSPREMNTEAFF
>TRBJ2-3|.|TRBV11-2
CASSPGTSGNGGGPSTDTQYF
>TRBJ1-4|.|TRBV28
CASIKGGTNEKLFF
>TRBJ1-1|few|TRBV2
CASSDSWDWRWTEAFF
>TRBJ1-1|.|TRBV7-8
CASSPRDRGLLNTEAFF
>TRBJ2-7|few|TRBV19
CASSNQWDVYEQYF
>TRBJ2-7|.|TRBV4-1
CASSQDGRTDYYEQYF
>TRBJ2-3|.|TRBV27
CASTWAGGLDTQYF
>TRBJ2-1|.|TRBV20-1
CSAVDRLGSYNEQFF
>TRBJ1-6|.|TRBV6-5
CASSHRGENSPLHF
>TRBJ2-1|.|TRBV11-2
CASSFPGGSEQFF
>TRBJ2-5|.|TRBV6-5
CASSSPEPGQWETQYF
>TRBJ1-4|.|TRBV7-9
CAAGGASVTDNEKLFF
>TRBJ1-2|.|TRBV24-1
CVTSAPLQGGSNYGYTF
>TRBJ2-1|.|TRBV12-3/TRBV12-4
CASAPDQSSYNEQFF
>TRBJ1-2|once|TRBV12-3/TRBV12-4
CASSFPGSYGYTF
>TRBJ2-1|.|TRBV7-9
CASTPSGYNEQFF
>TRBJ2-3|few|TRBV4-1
CASSQDGGGSRDTQYF
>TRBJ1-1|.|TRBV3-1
CASSPKGLEAFF
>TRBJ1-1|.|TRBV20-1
CSAPTGGGYTEAFF
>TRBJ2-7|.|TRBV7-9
CASSPPAVPLYEQYF
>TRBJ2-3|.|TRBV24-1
CATSDLQGDTDTQYF
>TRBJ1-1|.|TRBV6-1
CASSQTGLNTEAFF
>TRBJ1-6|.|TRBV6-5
CASSYDRVDSPLHF